This is a list of T cell receptor beta chains from one sample in a study of blood T cell repertoires in COVID-19. Produced via immunoSEQ multiplex PCR; TCRdb's table is partial and in-frame only. The sample holds around 340,000 clones, just over 85% seen once. The sample comprised PBMCs or T cells enriched from blood (not recorded which). The receptor set was obtained from a woman between 35 and 50 years old with acute COVID-19. Both conserved end residues are part of each CDR3. The D gene is left open where the match is weak. Clone size is given for some rows only: seen once, a few or many times, or a class if the clone is expanded.

-	few	TRBJ2-1	TRBV6-5	TGTGCCGCCTACCTCAATGAGCAGTTCTTC	CAAYLNEQFF
TRBD1	-	TRBJ2-1	TRBV7-3	TGTGCCAGCAGCTTAGATCGACAGGGGGCGGGTAATGAGCAGTTCTTC	CASSLDRQGAGNEQFF
-	-	TRBJ1-5	TRBV19	TGTGCCAGTAGTATAGGGCTGTATAGCAATCAGCCCCAGCATTTT	CASSIGLYSNQPQHF
TRBD2	once	TRBJ2-1	TRBV18	TGTGCCAGCTCTCCAGATGTTTTAAGCGGGAGAAAAGGCAATGAGCAGTTCTTC	CASSPDVLSGRKGNEQFF
-	-	TRBJ1-2	TRBV11-2	TGTGCCAGCAGCTTAGATCTTGGGACAACCTATGGCTACACCTTC	CASSLDLGTTYGYTF
TRBD1	-	TRBJ2-1	TRBV7-3	TGTGCCAGCAGCTTAAGGCCGGGACAGGGAGTATTCTCCTACAATGAGCAGTTCTTC	CASSLRPGQGVFSYNEQFF
-	-	TRBJ2-5	TRBV24-1	TGTGCCACCAGTGACCAAAACAGGGCTCAAGAGACCCAGTACTTC	CATSDQNRAQETQYF
TRBD1	-	TRBJ2-5	TRBV5-6	TGTGCCAGCAGCTTGAACAGGGGGCTGGGGGAGACCCAGTACTTC	CASSLNRGLGETQYF
-	-	TRBJ2-1	TRBV9	TGTGCCAGCAGCCCCTATCATAGCCGGGATGAGCAGTTCTTC	CASSPYHSRDEQFF
TRBD2	once	TRBJ2-1	TRBV5-1	TGCGCCAGCAGCTTGCCAAACACTAGCGGGAGCTCCTACAATGAGCAGTTCTTC	CASSLPNTSGSSYNEQFF
-	-	TRBJ1-1	TRBV3-1/TRBV3-2	TGTGCCAGCAGCCAACAGGCCATCTCCGGTGAAGCTTTCTTT	CASSQQAISGEAFF
-	-	TRBJ2-5	TRBV5-6	TGTGCCAGCAGCTTGGCGGGGAGGAGAAGTGTAGAGACCCAGTACTTC	CASSLAGRRSVETQYF